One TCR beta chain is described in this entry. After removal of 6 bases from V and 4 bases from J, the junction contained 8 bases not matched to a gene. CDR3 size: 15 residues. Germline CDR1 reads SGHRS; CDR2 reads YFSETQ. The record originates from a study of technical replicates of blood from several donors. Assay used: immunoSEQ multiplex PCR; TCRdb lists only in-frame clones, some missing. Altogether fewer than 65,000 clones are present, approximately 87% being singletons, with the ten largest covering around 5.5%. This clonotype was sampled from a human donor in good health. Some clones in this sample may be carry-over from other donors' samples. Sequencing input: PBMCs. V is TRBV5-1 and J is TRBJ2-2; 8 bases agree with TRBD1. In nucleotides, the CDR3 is TGCGCCAGCAACCCCGGGACAGGACCCACCGGGGAGCTGTTTTTT. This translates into CASNPGTGPTGELFF.